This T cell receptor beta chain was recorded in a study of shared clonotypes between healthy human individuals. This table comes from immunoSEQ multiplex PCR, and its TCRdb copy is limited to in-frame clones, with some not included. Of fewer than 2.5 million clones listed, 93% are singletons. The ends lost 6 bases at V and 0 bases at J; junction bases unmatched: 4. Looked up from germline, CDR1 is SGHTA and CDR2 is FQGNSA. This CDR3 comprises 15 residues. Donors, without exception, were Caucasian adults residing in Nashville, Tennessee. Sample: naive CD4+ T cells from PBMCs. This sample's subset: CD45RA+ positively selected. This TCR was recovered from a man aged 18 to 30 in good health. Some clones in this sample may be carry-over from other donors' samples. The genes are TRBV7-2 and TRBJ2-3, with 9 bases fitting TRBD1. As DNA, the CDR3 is TGTGCCAGCAGAGTTACAGGGGGCAGCACAGATACGCAGTATTTT. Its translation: CASRVTGGSTDTQYF.